The 10 T cell receptor beta chains below all came from one sample that was sequenced in a study of shared clonotypes between healthy human individuals. Using immunoSEQ multiplex PCR, the repertoire was profiled, and TCRdb retains in-frame clones only, with some absent. The sample shows approximately 620,000 clones, 95% to 98% of them seen only once. The material sequenced was naive CD4+ T cells sorted from blood. Subset in this sample: CD45RA+ positively selected. Receptor source: a woman in her 30s in good health.

This clone was seen once. V gene TRBV5-1 combines with J gene TRBJ1-6; 7 nucleotides match TRBD1. The J segment lost 5 bases and the V segment lost 7 bases, leaving 18 bases of the junction unmatched. The CDR3 covers 18 residues. Germline CDR1 SGHRS, CDR2 YFSETQ. DNA for the CDR3: TGCGCCAGCCGCCGGGACAGCACTAGTTTGGGGGATAATTCACCCCTCCACTTT. The encoded protein is CASRRDSTSLGDNSPLHF.

J is TRBJ2-7 and V is TRBV7-3; 7 nucleotides agree with TRBD2. CDR3 length: 19 residues. Trimming at V came to 3 bases and at J to 2 bases, leaving 19 bases not matched to a gene. Germline V lookup: CDR1 SGHTA, CDR2 FQGTGA. The CDR3 is CASSFKNKIRERDPYEQYF. CDR3 nucleotide sequence: TGTGCCAGCAGCTTCAAAAACAAAATTAGGGAGCGGGATCCCTACGAGCAGTACTTC.

This chain joins TRBV18 and TRBJ2-7; D perhaps matches TRBD2 (6 bases). The CDR3 covers 15 residues. V was cut by 2 bases and J by 2 bases, with 13 bases left in between. The germline V gene encodes CDR1 KGHSH and CDR2 LQKENI. CDR3 in DNA: TGTGCCAGCTCACCATGGGGGGTTAACCCCTACGAGCAGTACTTC. It codes for CASSPWGVNPYEQYF.

The rearrangement uses TRBV28 and TRBJ2-7; TRBD2 matches 16 bases. Trimming at V came to 6 bases and at J to 6 bases, leaving 8 bases not matched to a gene. This CDR3 contains 16 residues. The germline V gene encodes CDR1 MDHEN and CDR2 SYDVKM. The CDR3 region is CASRGLAGGPMGEQYF. DNA of the CDR3: TGTGCCAGCAGGGGACTAGCGGGAGGGCCGATGGGCGAGCAGTACTTC.

V is TRBV5-1 and J is TRBJ2-5, with D possibly being TRBD1 (5 bases). CDR3 length: 15 residues. V was pared by 1 base and J by 2 bases, with 12 bases between. The V gene's germline CDR1 is SGHRS and CDR2 YFSETQ. CDR3 amino acids: CASSLSFRQQETQYF. In DNA, the CDR3 is TGCGCCAGCAGCTTGTCTTTCCGACAGCAAGAGACCCAGTACTTC.

The gene calls are TRBV5-1 and TRBJ1-1, with TRBD1 as a possible D gene (5 bases). Deletions cut 4 bases from V and 3 bases from J, with 13 bases between. The germline V gene encodes CDR1 SGHRS and CDR2 YFSETQ. CDR3 length: 14 amino acids. The CDR3 sequence: CASSTGRLDTEAFF. DNA for the CDR3: TGCGCCAGCAGCACAGGACGGCTAGACACTGAAGCTTTCTTT. Together with reference TRBV5-1 and TRBJ1-1, the CDR3 gives the full variable domain: KAGVTQTPRYLIKTRGQQVTLSCSPISGHRSVSWYQQTPGQGLQFLFEYFSETQRNKGNFPGRFSGRQFSNSRSEMNVSTLELGDSALYLCASSTGRLDTEAFFGQGTRLTVV.

V gene TRBV27 combines with J gene TRBJ2-6; unclear D gene. The CDR3 has 15 residues. V was cut by 6 bases and J by 0 bases, with 9 bases left in between. CDR1 is MNHEY, CDR2 SMNVEV, per germline (reference sequence). The CDR3 loop is CASSPPTSGANVLTF. The CDR3 region has the DNA TGTGCCAGCAGCCCACCCACCTCTGGGGCCAACGTCCTGACTTTC.

This sequence joins TRBV4-1 and TRBJ2-1, with 11 bases that match TRBD2. Looked up from germline, CDR1 is MGHRA and CDR2 is YSYEKL. J was trimmed by 6 bases and V by 6 bases; bases with no gene match: 7. This CDR3 is 15 amino acids long. The CDR3 here is CASRPVSGRGNEQFF. For the CDR3, the DNA is TGCGCCAGCAGGCCCGTTAGCGGGAGGGGCAATGAGCAGTTCTTC.

The CDR3 is CASKVGNSRTKETQYF. The DNA of the CDR3 is TGTGCCAGCAAAGTGGGGAACTCCCGAACTAAAGAGACCCAGTACTTC. The chain links TRBV27 to TRBJ2-5; D gene uncertain. The CDR3 is made up of 16 amino acids. CDR1 MNHEY and CDR2 SMNVEV come from the germline V gene (reference sequence). Trimming left V 7 bases short and J 3 bases short, with 21 bases between.

The V call is TRBV28, the J call TRBJ1-5; D call uncertain. The CDR3 contains 13 residues. Per the germline V gene, CDR1 is MDHEN and CDR2 is SYDVKM. V shed 7 bases and J shed 4 bases, with 11 bases lying between them. CDR3 residues: CASIPGRNQPQHF. CDR3 in DNA: TGTGCCAGCATCCCCGGGCGGAATCAGCCCCAGCATTTT.